What follows are 13 T cell receptor beta chains derived from one specimen sequenced in a study of spatial heterogeneity in lung cancer. The time point: sample taken at primary tumor resection. Unsorted samples of tumor, nontumor lung or frozen PBMC had their whole RNA sequenced. One entry per CDR3 protein, called by TCRdb with MiXCR from the 5' RACE reads. The top ten hold just over 40% of the sample, which has some 100,000 distinct CDR3 sequences, 10% to 15% seen once. Sequencing was performed on PBMCs, taken at surgery. The receptor set was obtained from a male donor with early-stage non-small cell lung cancer.

This clonotype was picked up many times. The chain is built from TRBV7-9 and TRBJ1-1; D ambiguous. The germline V gene encodes CDR1 SEHNR and CDR2 FQNEAQ (reference sequence). V shed 3 bases and J shed 5 bases, with 13 bases lying between them. The CDR3 runs 14 residues. The CDR3 spells CASSFFSVWTEAFF. The CDR3 DNA sequence: TGTGCCAGCAGCTTTTTCTCGGTGTGGACTGAAGCTTTCTTT.

The CDR3 spells CASSTLGRTNTEAFF. CDR3 nucleotides: TGCGCCAGCAGCACTCTCGGTCGTACGAACACTGAAGCTTTCTTT. This chain joins TRBV5-1 and TRBJ1-1; no definite D call. The CDR3 loop spans 15 amino acids. Germline-derived CDR1 and CDR2 are SGHRS and YFSETQ. Trimming pared 4 bases from V and 1 base from J, leaving 14 bases between.

This clonotype has just a few counts. This chain links TRBV20-1 with TRBJ2-2, with 12 bases matching TRBD2. The germline V gene encodes CDR1 DFQATT and CDR2 SNEGSKA (reference sequence). This CDR3 is 14 amino acids long. J gave up 8 bases and V 5 bases, and 6 bases lay outside the gene matches. The CDR3 spells CSAPRTSGVGELFF. In nucleotides, the CDR3 is TGCAGTGCTCCTCGGACTAGCGGGGTGGGGGAGCTGTTTTTT.

The chain joins TRBV12-3 or TRBV12-4 to TRBJ2-1; D gene ambiguous. V gave up 5 bases and J gave up 2 bases, with 7 bases separating them. CDR3 length: 13 amino acids. This CDR3 reads CASSPITYNEQFF. The CDR3 nucleotides read TGTGCCAGCAGTCCAATTACCTACAATGAGCAGTTCTTC.

As concerns this clonotype: In this CDR3 the conserved last residue, phenylalanine or tryptophan, is missing, so a read error is likely. CDR3: CASRAGPWANTEAFI. CDR3 coding DNA: TGTGCCAGCAGGGCGGGACCATGGGCGAACACTGAAGCTTTCATT. This chain uses TRBV7-9 with TRBJ1-1, with D possibly matching TRBD1 (5 bases). Trimming took off 6 bases at V and 1 base at J, with 15 bases between the two ends. The CDR3 length is 15 residues. CDR1 SEHNR and CDR2 FQNEAQ come from the germline V gene (reference sequence).

This clonotype occurred a few times. The chain has TRBV29-1 and TRBJ1-1; D is uncertain. The CDR3 extends over 10 amino acids. The V gene lost 8 bases and the J gene lost 8 bases, with 12 bases spanning the gap. CDR1 and CDR2 (germline): SQVTM, ANQGSEA. The CDR3 loop reads CSSGGSEAFF. In DNA, the CDR3 is TGCAGCTCCGGAGGGTCGGAAGCTTTCTTT.

In its sample, this clonotype was seen a few times. The rearrangement links TRBV11-2 to TRBJ2-1; TRBD1 might be the D (5 bases). Germline V gene data show CDR1 as SGHAT and CDR2 as FQNNGV. V was shortened by 5 bases and J by 4 bases, with 9 bases between the two germline ends. The CDR3 covers 13 residues. Here the CDR3 DNA reads TGTGCCAGCAGCCAAAGGGGATACAATGAGCAGTTCTTC. This gives the protein CASSQRGYNEQFF.

Ten or more counts support this clonotype. The V and J genes are TRBV7-8 and TRBJ2-1, with 7 bases lining up with TRBD1. V shed 4 bases, J shed 3 bases, and the junction held 3 bases outside the gene matches. Germline CDR1 is SGHVS and CDR2 is FQNEAQ. The CDR3 contains 14 residues. Here the CDR3 DNA reads TGTGCCAGCAGCTCCCGGGACAGCTACAATGAGCAGTTCTTC. It yields the protein CASSSRDSYNEQFF.

This clonotype appeared many times. The chain couples TRBV3-1 to TRBJ1-6; D unresolved. CDR1 is LGHDT, CDR2 YNNKEL, per germline (reference sequence). V shed 4 bases and J shed 1 base, with 8 bases lying between them. The length of the CDR3 is 15 residues. CDR3 nucleotides: TGTGCCAGCAGCCTTCGGACTTCCTATAATTCACCCCTCCACTTT. It specifies CASSLRTSYNSPLHF.

The J gene is TRBJ1-1, the V gene TRBV5-5; no firm D call. The CDR3 runs 14 residues. The V end was cut by 1 base, the J end by 1 base, with 8 bases between. The germline V gene encodes CDR1 SGHKS and CDR2 YYEKEE (reference sequence). CDR3 sequence reads: CASSLTWGNTEAFF. The CDR3 DNA follows: TGTGCCAGCAGCTTGACTTGGGGGAACACTGAAGCTTTCTTT.

This clonotype was found a few times. This chain uses TRBV24-1 with TRBJ2-6; TRBD1 agrees at 7 bases. The CDR3 covers 19 residues. Germline CDR1 reads KGHDR; CDR2 reads SFDVKD. V gave up 5 bases and J gave up 0 bases; unmatched junction bases: 12. The CDR3 DNA reads TGTGCCACCAGTGGCCGACAGGGAGACGTCTACTCTGGGGCCAACGTCCTGACTTTC. Translated: CATSGRQGDVYSGANVLTF.

The J gene is TRBJ1-5, the V gene TRBV7-2; no clear D. This CDR3 is built from 15 residues. Looked up from germline, CDR1 is SGHTA and CDR2 is FQGNSA. V lost 4 bases and J lost 6, with 16 bases in between. CDR3 in amino acids: CASSSPPLGGQPQHF. In DNA form, the CDR3 reads TGTGCCAGCAGCTCCCCCCCCCTGGGTGGTCAGCCCCAGCATTTT.

There are a few counts of this clonotype. V usage is TRBV5-1 and J usage is TRBJ2-1, with D perhaps matching TRBD2 (5 bases). This CDR3 spans 13 amino acids. V was pared by 0 bases and J by 10 bases, with 11 bases between. Germline V lookup: CDR1 SGHRS, CDR2 YFSETQ. CDR3: CASSLDEGTEQFF. The CDR3, as DNA: TGCGCCAGCAGCTTGGATGAGGGTACGGAGCAGTTCTTC.